One sample yielded the 2 T cell receptor beta chains listed below, sequenced in a study of molecular identifiers for immune sequencing clone quantification. From the PCR reads, TCRdb called clonotypes with MiXCR, one entry per CDR3 protein. The table includes approximately 550,000 distinct CDR3 sequences, about a fifth detected once. The source material was naive CD8+ T cells from blood, with Jurkat cell RNA spiked in. Subset defined: FACS-sorted CD8+CD4-CCR7+CD45RA+ naive T cells. The receptors derive from a human donor in good health. Some libraries in this study had Jurkat cell RNA spiked in.

This clonotype was seen a handful of times. V is TRBV29-1 and J is TRBJ2-1; 10 bases match TRBD2. The germline V gene encodes CDR1 SQVTM and CDR2 ANQGSEA. The CDR3 covers 16 residues. Trimming removed 0 bases from V and 2 bases from J; junction bases left unmatched: 4. CDR3 sequence: CSVEDSGRAAYNEQFF. The CDR3 coding sequence is TGCAGCGTTGAAGACAGCGGGAGGGCGGCCTACAATGAGCAGTTCTTC.

The rearrangement links TRBV27 to TRBJ2-2; tentatively, D is TRBD2 (6 bases). CDR3 length equals 16 residues. The germline V gene encodes CDR1 MNHEY and CDR2 SMNVEV (reference sequence). V was pared by 3 bases and J by 5 bases, with 16 bases between. The CDR3 sequence is CASSLLAVKGTGELFF. The CDR3 DNA reads as TGTGCCAGCAGTTTGTTAGCGGTCAAGGGGACCGGGGAGCTGTTTTTT.